One T cell receptor (beta chain) is described in this entry. This entry is derived from a study of blood T cell repertoires in COVID-19. Background on the study: In each case, the material was cDNA or gDNA derived from T cells, B-cell-depleted T cells, or PBMCs.

The CDR3 covers 14 residues. Germline assignment: CDR1 SGDLS and CDR2 YYNGEE. Trimming shortened V by 3 bases and J by 6 bases, and 12 bases separated the two germline ends. Sequenced by immunoSEQ multiplex PCR; TCRdb stores in-frame clones only, minus some. Altogether fewer than 250,000 clones are present, approximately 81% being singletons, with the ten largest covering 15% to 20%. The receptor's source is a human donor in a cohort sampled during active COVID-19. The chain is built from TRBV9 and TRBJ2-2; D gene ambiguous. The sample taken for sequencing was peripheral blood. Here the CDR3 DNA reads TGTGCCAGCAGCGGTAGCCCCCCGGCCGGGGAGCTGTTTTTT. This translates into CASSGSPPAGELFF.